This T cell receptor beta chain is from a study of tumor-infiltrating lymphocytes in oesophageal squamous cell carcinoma. TCRdb recomputed calls from the PCR reads with MiXCR, one row per CDR3 protein. The repertoire has 15,000 to 20,000 distinct CDR3 sequences, 42% of them found once; the top ten carry roughly 20%. Germline CDR1 SGHTA, CDR2 FQGNSA. The CDR3 length is 15 residues. V was cut by 1 base and J by 0 bases, with 8 bases left in between. This chain joins TRBV7-2 and TRBJ2-3; no clear D. The material sequenced was normal esophageal tissue next to the tumor. The sequence was obtained from a female donor with esophageal squamous cell carcinoma. The CDR3 region is CASSLELPSTDTQYF. CDR3 sequence (DNA): TGTGCCAGCAGCTTAGAACTTCCCAGCACAGATACGCAGTATTTT.